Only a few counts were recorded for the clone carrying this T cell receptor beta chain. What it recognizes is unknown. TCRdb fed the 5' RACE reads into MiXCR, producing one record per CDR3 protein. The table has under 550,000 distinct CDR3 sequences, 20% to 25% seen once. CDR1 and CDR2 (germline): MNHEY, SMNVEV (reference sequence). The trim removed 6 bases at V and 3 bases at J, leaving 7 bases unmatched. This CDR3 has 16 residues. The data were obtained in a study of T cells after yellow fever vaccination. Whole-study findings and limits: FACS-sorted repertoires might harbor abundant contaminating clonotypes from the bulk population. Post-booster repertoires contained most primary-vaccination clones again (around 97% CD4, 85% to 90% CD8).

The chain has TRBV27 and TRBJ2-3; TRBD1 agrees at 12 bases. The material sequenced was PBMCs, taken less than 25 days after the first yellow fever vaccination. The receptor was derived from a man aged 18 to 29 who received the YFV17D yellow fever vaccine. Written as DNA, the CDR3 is TGTGCCAGCAGATCCGGGACAGGGGGCCTTACAGATACGCAGTATTTT. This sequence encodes CASRSGTGGLTDTQYF.